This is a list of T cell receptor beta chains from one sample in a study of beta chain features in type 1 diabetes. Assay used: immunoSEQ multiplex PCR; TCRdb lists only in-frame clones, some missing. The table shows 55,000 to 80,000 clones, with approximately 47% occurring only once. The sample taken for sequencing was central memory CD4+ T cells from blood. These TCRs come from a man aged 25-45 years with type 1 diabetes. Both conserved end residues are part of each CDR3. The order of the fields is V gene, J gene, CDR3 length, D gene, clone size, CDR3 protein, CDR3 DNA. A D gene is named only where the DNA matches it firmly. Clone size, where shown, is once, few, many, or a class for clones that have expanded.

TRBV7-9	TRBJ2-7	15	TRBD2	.	CASSLGLTGGYEQYF	TGTGCCAGCAGCTTAGGACTAACGGGGGGCTACGAGCAGTACTTC
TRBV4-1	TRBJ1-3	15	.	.	CASSQASTTGNTIYF	TGCGCCAGCAGCCAAGCGTCAACTACTGGAAACACCATATATTTT
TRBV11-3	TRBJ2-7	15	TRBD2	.	CASSRSGGARAEQYF	TGTGCCAGCAGCCGTAGCGGGGGGGCCCGAGCCGAGCAGTACTTC
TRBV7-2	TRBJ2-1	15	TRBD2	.	CASSSGGAFDNEQFF	TGTGCCAGCAGCTCCGGGGGGGCCTTCGACAATGAGCAGTTCTTC
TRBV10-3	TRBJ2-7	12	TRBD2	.	CALRTSAYEQYF	TGTGCCTTGAGGACTAGCGCCTACGAGCAGTACTTC
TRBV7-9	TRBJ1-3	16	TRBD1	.	CASSLGQGSGLNTIYF	TGTGCCAGCAGCCTGGGACAGGGGAGCGGCTTGAACACCATATATTTT
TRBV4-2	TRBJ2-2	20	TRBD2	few	CASSQEGPAAGGRGAGELFF	TGTGCCAGCAGCCAAGAAGGTCCCGCCGCGGGGGGGAGGGGGGCCGGGGAGCTGTTTTTT
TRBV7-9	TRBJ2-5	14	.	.	CASSLETRGQTQYF	TGTGCCAGCAGCTTAGAAACTAGAGGCCAGACCCAGTACTTC
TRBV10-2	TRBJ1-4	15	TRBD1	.	CASSEHRQGGEKLFF	TGCGCCAGCAGTGAGCACCGACAGGGGGGTGAAAAACTGTTTTTT
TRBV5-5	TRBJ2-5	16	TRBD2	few	CASSSGLADPWETQYF	TGTGCCAGCAGCTCGGGACTAGCGGACCCCTGGGAGACCCAGTACTTC
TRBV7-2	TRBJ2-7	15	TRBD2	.	CASSLGLASSYEQYF	TGTGCCAGCAGCCTCGGACTAGCGAGTAGCTACGAGCAGTACTTC
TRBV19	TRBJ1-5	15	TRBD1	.	CASSSGQGKHQPQHF	TGTGCCAGTAGTTCGGGACAGGGGAAGCATCAGCCCCAGCATTTT
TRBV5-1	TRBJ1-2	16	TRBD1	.	CASSFQSDRAGMGYTF	TGCGCCAGCAGCTTTCAGTCGGACAGGGCCGGGATGGGCTACACCTTC
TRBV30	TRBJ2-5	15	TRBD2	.	CAWSRTSGTQETQYF	TGTGCCTGGAGTAGGACTAGCGGGACTCAAGAGACCCAGTACTTC
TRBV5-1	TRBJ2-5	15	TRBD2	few	CASSDTGLAQETQYF	TGCGCCAGCAGCGACACGGGACTAGCACAAGAGACCCAGTACTTC
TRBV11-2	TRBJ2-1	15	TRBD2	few	CASSLGLAGDNEQFF	TGTGCCAGCAGCTTAGGGCTAGCGGGGGACAATGAGCAGTTCTTC
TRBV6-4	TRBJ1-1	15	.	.	CASSSRGVMGTEAFF	TGTGCCAGCAGCTCCCGGGGGGTCATGGGCACTGAAGCTTTCTTT
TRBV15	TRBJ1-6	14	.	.	CATSPPRGDSPLHF	TGTGCCACCAGCCCCCCCCGGGGAGATTCACCCCTCCACTTT